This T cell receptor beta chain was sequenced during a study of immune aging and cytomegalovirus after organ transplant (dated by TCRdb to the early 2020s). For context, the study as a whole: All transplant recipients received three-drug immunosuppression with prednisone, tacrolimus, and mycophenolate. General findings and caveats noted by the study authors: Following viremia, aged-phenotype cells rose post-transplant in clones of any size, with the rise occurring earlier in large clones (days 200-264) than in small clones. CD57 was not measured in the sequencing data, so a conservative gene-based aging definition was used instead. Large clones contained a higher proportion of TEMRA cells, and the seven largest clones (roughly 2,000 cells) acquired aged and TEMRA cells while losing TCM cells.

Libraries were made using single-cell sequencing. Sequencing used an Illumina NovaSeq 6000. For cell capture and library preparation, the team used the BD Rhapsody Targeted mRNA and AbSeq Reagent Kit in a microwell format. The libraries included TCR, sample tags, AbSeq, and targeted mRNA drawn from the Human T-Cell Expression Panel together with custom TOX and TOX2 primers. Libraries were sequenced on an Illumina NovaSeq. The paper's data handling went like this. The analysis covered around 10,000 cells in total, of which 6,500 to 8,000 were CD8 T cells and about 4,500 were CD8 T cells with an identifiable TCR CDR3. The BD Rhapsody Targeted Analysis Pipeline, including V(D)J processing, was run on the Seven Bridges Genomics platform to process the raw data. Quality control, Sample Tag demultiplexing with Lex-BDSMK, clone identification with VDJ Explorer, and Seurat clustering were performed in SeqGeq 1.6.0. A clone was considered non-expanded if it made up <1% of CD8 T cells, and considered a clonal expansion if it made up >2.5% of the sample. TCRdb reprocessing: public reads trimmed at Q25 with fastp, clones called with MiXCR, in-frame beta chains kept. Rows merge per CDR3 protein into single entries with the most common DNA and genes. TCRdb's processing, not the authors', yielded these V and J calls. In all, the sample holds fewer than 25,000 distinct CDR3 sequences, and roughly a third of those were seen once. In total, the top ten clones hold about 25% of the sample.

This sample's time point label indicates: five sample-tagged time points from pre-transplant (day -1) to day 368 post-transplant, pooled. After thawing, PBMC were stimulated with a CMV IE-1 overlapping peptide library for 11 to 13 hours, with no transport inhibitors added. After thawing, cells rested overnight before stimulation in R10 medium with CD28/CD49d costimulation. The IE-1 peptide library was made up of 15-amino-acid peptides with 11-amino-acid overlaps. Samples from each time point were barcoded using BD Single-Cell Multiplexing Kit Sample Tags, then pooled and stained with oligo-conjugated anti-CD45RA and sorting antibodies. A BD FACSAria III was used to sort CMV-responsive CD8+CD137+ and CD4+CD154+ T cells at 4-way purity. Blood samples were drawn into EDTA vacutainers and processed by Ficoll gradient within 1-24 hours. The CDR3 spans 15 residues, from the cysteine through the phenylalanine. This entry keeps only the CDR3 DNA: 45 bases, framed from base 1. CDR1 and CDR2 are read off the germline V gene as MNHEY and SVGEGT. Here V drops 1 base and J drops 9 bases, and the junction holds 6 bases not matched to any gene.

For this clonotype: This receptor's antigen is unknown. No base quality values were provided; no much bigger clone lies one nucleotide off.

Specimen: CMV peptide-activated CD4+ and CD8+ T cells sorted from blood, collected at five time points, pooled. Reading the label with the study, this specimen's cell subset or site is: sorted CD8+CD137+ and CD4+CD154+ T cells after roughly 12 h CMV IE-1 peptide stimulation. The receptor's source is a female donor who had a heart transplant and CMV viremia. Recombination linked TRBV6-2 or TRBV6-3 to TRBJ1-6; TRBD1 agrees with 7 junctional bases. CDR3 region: CASSYFGQDGSPLHF. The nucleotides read TGTGCCAGCAGTTACTTCGGACAGGACGGTTCACCCCTCCACTTT.